This passage covers 25 T cell receptor beta chains from one sample sequenced in a study of blood T cell repertoires in COVID-19. This table comes from immunoSEQ multiplex PCR, and its TCRdb copy is limited to in-frame clones, with some not included. This sample has some 250,000 clones, with roughly 87% found just once. Material: peripheral blood. The receptors come from a woman aged 25 to 45 with acute or convalescent COVID-19.

The chain combines TRBV29-1 with TRBJ2-1; perhaps TRBD2 as D (6 bases). Germline V lookup: CDR1 SQVTM, CDR2 ANQGSEA. The CDR3 is 17 amino acids. The V gene lost 3 bases and the J gene lost 0 bases, with 18 bases spanning the gap. The CDR3 bases are TGCAGCGTTGAGGGAACTATAGCGGAAAGCTCCTACAATGAGCAGTTCTTC. This translates into CSVEGTIAESSYNEQFF.

The V call is TRBV6-2 or TRBV6-3, the J call TRBJ2-7, with 9 nucleotides matching TRBD2. The J segment lost 2 bases and the V segment lost 6 bases, leaving 11 bases of the junction unmatched. Per germline, CDR1 MNHEY and CDR2 SVGEGT. The CDR3 runs to 16 residues. The CDR3 sequence: CASSITSSGITYEQYF. CDR3 coding DNA: TGTGCCAGCAGCATAACCTCTAGCGGGATCACCTACGAGCAGTACTTC.

This rearrangement joins TRBV5-4 to TRBJ2-3; D may be TRBD2 (6 bases). The CDR3 is 15 amino acids. Trimming took 3 bases from V and 2 from J, leaving 13 bases between them. Germline CDR1 is SGHNT and CDR2 is YYREEE (reference sequence). The CDR3 DNA sequence: TGTGCCAGCAGCTCGGGACTCTCGAACACAGATACGCAGTATTTT. Translation: CASSSGLSNTDTQYF.

The V call is TRBV5-6, the J call TRBJ2-7; TRBD1 matches 9 bases. From germline, CDR1 is SGHDT and CDR2 YYEEEE. The length of the CDR3 is 17 residues. The trim removed 2 bases at V and 5 bases at J, leaving 14 bases unmatched. Here the CDR3 DNA reads TGTGCCAGCAGCTTAGAACGTATGGGACAGGGTATCGACGAGCAGTACTTC. Translating it yields CASSLERMGQGIDEQYF.

The J gene is TRBJ2-5, the V gene TRBV14; 9 nucleotides match TRBD2. V shed 4 bases, J shed 5 bases, and the junction held 8 bases outside the gene matches. Germline CDR1 is SGHDN and CDR2 is FVKESK. The CDR3 spans 15 residues. The CDR3 is CASSLVAGVAETQYF. The CDR3 DNA reads as TGTGCCAGCAGCCTTGTAGCGGGAGTAGCTGAGACCCAGTACTTC.

Here the CDR3 reads CASSTILPGQQNYGYTF. CDR3 sequence (DNA): TGTGCCAGCAGCACCATTCTTCCGGGACAGCAAAACTATGGCTACACCTTC. The J gene is TRBJ1-2, the V gene TRBV7-9, with 7 bases identical to TRBD1. Germline CDR1 reads SEHNR; CDR2 reads FQNEAQ (reference sequence). Trimming at V came to 5 bases and at J to 2 bases, leaving 14 bases not matched to a gene. CDR3 size: 17 residues.

This clone showed up just a few times. The chain links TRBV4-3 to TRBJ1-1; TRBD1 might be the D (6 bases). The CDR3 totals 14 residues. Germline lookup yields CDR1 LGHNA and CDR2 YSLEER. V was pared by 3 bases and J by 4 bases, with 12 bases between. The chain's CDR3 is CASSQTTGSTEAFF. CDR3 DNA: TGCGCCAGCAGCCAGACAACAGGGTCCACTGAAGCTTTCTTT.

The chain is built from TRBV4-3 and TRBJ2-6; TRBD2 matches at 13 bases. V shed 4 bases and J 0 bases; nucleotides not matched to a gene: 0. Per germline, CDR1 LGHNA and CDR2 YSLEER. The CDR3 loop spans 17 amino acids. CDR3 DNA: TGCGCCAGCAGCCGACTAGCGGGAGGCTCTGGGGCCAACGTCCTGACTTTC. This translates into CASSRLAGGSGANVLTF.

This chain links TRBV18 with TRBJ2-1, with D tentatively TRBD2 (6 bases). Germline V gives CDR1 KGHSH, CDR2 LQKENI. V was clipped by 3 bases and J by 1 base, with 13 bases between them. This CDR3 has 16 residues. The CDR3 region is CASSPFTGESYNEQFF. Written as DNA, the CDR3 is TGTGCCAGCTCACCTTTCACGGGAGAATCCTACAATGAGCAGTTCTTC.

This clone was seen a single time. The chain carries TRBV23-1 and TRBJ2-3; no clear D gene. TRBV23-1 is placed among ORFs of uncertain function. V was shortened by 6 bases and J by 3 bases, with 13 bases between the two germline ends. There are 14 residues in the CDR3. The CDR3 region is CASRSNRLTDTQYF. The CDR3, as DNA: TGCGCCAGCAGGAGCAACCGCCTAACAGATACGCAGTATTTT.

The chain uses TRBV6-5 and TRBJ2-2; TRBD1 matches at 7 bases. Germline trimming cut 4 bases from V and 7 bases from J; bases unmatched to any gene: 6. The V gene's germline CDR1 is MNHEY and CDR2 SVGAGI. This CDR3 comprises 14 residues. The CDR3 spells CASSSTGVSGELFF. The CDR3, as DNA: TGTGCCAGCAGTTCCACAGGGGTCAGCGGGGAGCTGTTTTTT.

In nucleotides, the CDR3 is TGTGCCAGCAGTTACGGCGACAGCCATAGCAATCAGCCCCAGCATTTT. Amino acids: CASSYGDSHSNQPQHF. The chain recombines TRBV6-2 or TRBV6-3 with TRBJ1-5; a possible D gene is TRBD1 (5 bases). Germline V gives CDR1 MNHEY, CDR2 SVGEGT. V lost 2 bases and J lost 0, with 11 bases in between. This CDR3 region has 16 residues.

The chain employs TRBV29-1 and TRBJ1-1; 7 bases are a match to TRBD1. The germline V gene encodes CDR1 SQVTM and CDR2 ANQGSEA. The length of the CDR3 is 12 residues. Trimming took 3 bases from V and 8 from J; bases not matched to a gene: 6. The CDR3 spells CSVDFVRGEAFF. Here the CDR3 DNA reads TGCAGCGTTGACTTTGTCAGGGGGGAAGCTTTCTTT.

The chain carries TRBV7-6 and TRBJ2-7; 7 bases agree with TRBD2. The CDR3 is 15 amino acids. Germline-derived CDR1 and CDR2 are SGHVS and FNYEAQ. V lost 5 bases, J lost 5 bases, and 12 bases stayed unmatched. The CDR3 DNA reads as TGTGCCAGCAGCCGCGACCAGACTAGCACCCACGAGCAGTACTTC. Protein: CASSRDQTSTHEQYF. The whole variable domain, filled in from reference TRBV7-6 and TRBJ2-7, reads GAGVSQSPRYKVTKRGQDVALRCDPISGHVSLYWYRQALGQGPEFLTYFNYEAQQDKSGLPNDRFSAERPEGSISTLTIQRTEQRDSAMYRCASSRDQTSTHEQYFGPGTRLTVT.

The chain links TRBV10-3 to TRBJ2-7, with TRBD2 identical over 7 bases. The CDR3 has 15 residues. Per germline, CDR1 ENHRY and CDR2 SYGVKD. V lost 0 bases and J lost 5; bases outside the gene matches: 7. The CDR3 DNA sequence: TGTGCCATCAGTGAGTCGAAGGCGGGAGTTAACGAGCAGTACTTC. The encoded protein is CAISESKAGVNEQYF.

The V call is TRBV30, the J call TRBJ1-2; 7 nucleotides match TRBD1. Germline V CDR1 and CDR2: GTSNPN, SVGIG (reference sequence). V was pared by 1 base and J by 6 bases, with 2 bases of the junction left unmatched. This CDR3 contains 12 residues. The CDR3 nucleotides read TGTGCCTGGAGTGGTAGGGGGCATGGCTACACCTTC. Its protein is CAWSGRGHGYTF.

The chain joins TRBV5-4 to TRBJ1-4; maybe TRBD1 (6 bases). V was shortened by 2 bases and J by 4 bases, with 15 bases between the two germline ends. This CDR3 is 16 amino acids long. CDR1 is SGHNT and CDR2 is YYREEE in the germline V gene (reference sequence). For the CDR3, the DNA is TGTGCCAGCAGCTTAAAAGGACAGAAAGTTAATGAAAAACTGTTTTTT. This codes for CASSLKGQKVNEKLFF.

This clone is a singleton in its sample. This chain links TRBV7-2 with TRBJ2-3, with 7 bases aligning to TRBD1. Germline V gene lookup returns CDR1 SGHTA and CDR2 FQGNSA. V lost 6 bases to trimming and J lost 8 bases; unmatched junction nucleotides: 11. The CDR3 covers 14 residues. The CDR3 is CASRSTGVLGTQYF. The CDR3 bases are TGTGCCAGCAGATCCACAGGGGTTCTGGGTACGCAGTATTTT.

This chain uses TRBV18 with TRBJ2-1; 7 bases are shared with TRBD1. The germline CDR1 and CDR2 sequences are KGHSH and LQKENI. Unmatched junction bases numbered 1, after V lost 3 bases and J lost 5 bases. The CDR3 is 13 amino acids. In DNA form, the CDR3 reads TGTGCCAGCTCACCCGACAGGGACAATGAGCAGTTCTTC. Its translation is CASSPDRDNEQFF. Supplemented by reference TRBV18 and TRBJ2-1, the full variable domain reads NAGVMQNPRHLVRRRGQEARLRCSPMKGHSHVYWYRQLPEEGLKFMVYLQKENIIDESGMPKERFSAEFPKEGPSILRIQQVVRGDSAAYFCASSPDRDNEQFFGPGTRLTVL.

The V call is TRBV10-3, the J call TRBJ2-1, with D tentatively TRBD2 (5 bases). Trimming stripped 4 bases from V and 3 bases from J, with 16 bases between. This CDR3 has 16 residues. Germline CDR1 and CDR2: ENHRY and SYGVKD. The CDR3 loop reads CAISVGAEISYNEQFF. The CDR3 bases are TGTGCCATCAGTGTAGGAGCGGAGATCAGCTACAATGAGCAGTTCTTC.

The V and J genes are TRBV19 and TRBJ2-7; unclear D gene. This CDR3 has 14 residues. CDR1 and CDR2 from the germline V gene are LNHDA and SQIVND (reference sequence). The V end lost 0 bases, the J end lost 1 base, and 7 bases lay between the germline ends. This chain's CDR3 is CASSIDLSSYEQYF. The CDR3 DNA reads as TGTGCCAGTAGTATAGATCTGTCGTCCTACGAGCAGTACTTC.

The V and J genes are TRBV5-1 and TRBJ2-7, with D possibly being TRBD2 (5 bases). Germline assignment: CDR1 SGHRS and CDR2 YFSETQ. With 2 bases removed from V and 3 bases from J, the gap between germline ends came to 9 bases. The CDR3 runs 13 residues. DNA of the CDR3: TGCGCCAGCAGCTTTGAGGGAAACTACGAGCAGTACTTC. This encodes CASSFEGNYEQYF.

The J gene is TRBJ1-5, the V gene TRBV7-8, with 9 bases matching TRBD1. Germline V gene sequence: CDR1 SGHVS, CDR2 FQNEAQ. The CDR3 extends over 17 amino acids. V shed 5 bases and J 3 bases; nucleotides not matched to a gene: 11. DNA for the CDR3: TGTGCCAGCAGCACCCCAGGGGGGACAGGGACCAATCAGCCCCAGCATTTT. Protein product: CASSTPGGTGTNQPQHF.

V gene TRBV3-1 (or the pseudogene TRBV3-2) combines with J gene TRBJ2-5; D not certain. This CDR3 spans 14 amino acids. Germline CDR1 reads LGHDT; CDR2 reads YNNKEL (reference sequence). V lost 0 bases and J 4 bases, leaving 9 bases between the germline ends. The CDR3 spells CASSQDPFVETQYF. The CDR3 DNA sequence: TGTGCCAGCAGCCAAGATCCTTTTGTAGAGACCCAGTACTTC.

The chain joins TRBV6-2 or TRBV6-3 to TRBJ1-5; no clear D gene. The CDR3 is 14 residues long. Germline V gene data show CDR1 as MNHEY and CDR2 as SVGEGT. Trimming took 2 bases from V and 1 from J, leaving 6 bases between them. This chain's CDR3 is CASSYPGSNQPQHF. DNA of the CDR3: TGTGCCAGCAGTTACCCGGGGAGCAATCAGCCCCAGCATTTT.